Listed here are 26 T cell receptor beta chains from one sample, sequenced in a study of blood T cell repertoires in COVID-19. Method: immunoSEQ multiplex PCR; TCRdb's copy keeps in-frame clones and lacks some. The sample lists 140,000 to 150,000 clones; around 81% were seen once. Sample: peripheral blood. Receptor source: a woman aged 45-59 years with acute or convalescent COVID-19.

The chain uses TRBV25-1 and TRBJ2-3, with a tentative D call TRBD2 (5 bases). The V end lost 2 bases, the J end lost 1 base, and 7 bases lay between the germline ends. Germline V gene sequence: CDR1 MGHDK, CDR2 SYGVNS. This CDR3 spans 14 amino acids. The CDR3 protein is CASSEPGGTDTQYF. The CDR3 nucleotides are TGTGCCAGCAGTGAACCCGGGGGCACAGATACGCAGTATTTT.

This chain joins TRBV10-3 and TRBJ1-5; a weak D match, TRBD1 (5 bases). Germline-derived CDR1 and CDR2 are ENHRY and SYGVKD. Trimming stripped 0 bases from V and 7 bases from J, with 13 bases between. The CDR3 extends over 15 amino acids. CDR3 sequence reads: CAISESAGTGQPQHF. DNA for the CDR3: TGTGCCATCAGTGAGTCTGCGGGGACGGGCCAGCCCCAGCATTTT.

The chain joins TRBV29-1 to TRBJ1-2; tentative D call: TRBD1 (5 bases). The germline V gene has CDR1 SQVTM and CDR2 ANQGSEA. Trimming left V 7 bases short and J 5 bases short, with 14 bases between. This CDR3 region has 12 residues. The CDR3 sequence is CSDTRDLYGYTF. The CDR3 DNA is TGCAGCGATACCCGGGACTTATATGGCTACACCTTC.

There are a few counts of this clone. The chain carries TRBV2 and TRBJ2-1; D might be TRBD2 (5 bases). CDR1 and CDR2 from the germline V gene are SNHLY and FYNNEI. V gave up 3 bases and J gave up 5 bases, with 8 bases separating them. CDR3 size: 13 residues. Written as DNA, the CDR3 is TGTGCCAGCAGTGACGGGAACAACAATGAGCAGTTCTTC. This encodes CASSDGNNNEQFF.

The chain carries TRBV28 and TRBJ1-6; weak D call: TRBD1 (6 bases). Trimming cost V 5 bases and J 6 bases, with 14 bases left between them. The CDR3 runs 15 residues. Germline V gene data show CDR1 as MDHEN and CDR2 as SYDVKM. The CDR3 spells CASSPRQVPNSPLHF. CDR3 DNA sequence: TGTGCCAGCAGTCCTCGACAGGTCCCTAATTCACCCCTCCACTTT.

In this sample, this clone turned up a few times. This chain connects TRBV7-2 to TRBJ2-3, with 7 bases fitting TRBD1. Germline V gives CDR1 SGHTA, CDR2 FQGNSA. The V segment lost 4 bases and the J segment 5 bases; nucleotides outside the gene matches: 6. The CDR3 runs to 14 residues. This chain's CDR3 is CASSSRQGGDTQYF. The CDR3 nucleotides are TGTGCCAGCAGCTCCCGACAGGGCGGAGATACGCAGTATTTT.

The V gene is TRBV27, the J gene TRBJ1-1; the match to TRBD1 covers 10 bases. CDR1 is MNHEY and CDR2 is SMNVEV in the germline V gene (reference sequence). CDR3 length: 15 amino acids. J was trimmed by 1 base and V by 8 bases; bases with no gene match: 7. Here the CDR3 reads CASRETGGRNTEAFF. CDR3 in DNA: TGTGCCAGCCGCGAGACAGGGGGCAGGAACACTGAAGCTTTCTTT.

This chain connects TRBV5-6 to TRBJ1-1, with TRBD1 matching over 12 bases. There are 17 residues in the CDR3. J was trimmed by 0 bases and V by 4 bases; bases with no gene match: 7. Per the germline V gene, CDR1 is SGHDT and CDR2 is YYEEEE. The CDR3 region has the DNA TGTGCCAGCAGCCAGGGACAGGGGGCTCGCATGAACACTGAAGCTTTCTTT. Protein: CASSQGQGARMNTEAFF. Using reference TRBV5-6 and TRBJ1-1 for the parts outside the CDR3, the full variable domain is DAGVTQSPTHLIKTRGQQVTLRCSPKSGHDTVSWYQQALGQGPQFIFQYYEEEERQRGNFPDRFSGHQFPNYSSELNVNALLLGDSALYLCASSQGQGARMNTEAFFGQGTRLTVV.

The V gene is TRBV3-1 (or the pseudogene TRBV3-2), the J gene TRBJ1-1; D remains ambiguous. The CDR3 covers 18 residues. V was cut by 2 bases and J by 0 bases, with 19 bases left in between. Per germline, CDR1 LGHDT and CDR2 YNNKEL (reference sequence). The CDR3 DNA is TGTGCCAGCAGCCAAACCTTACGGGGATCGACCTTGAACACTGAAGCTTTCTTT. Protein: CASSQTLRGSTLNTEAFF.

This clone was counted only a few times. The rearrangement uses TRBV7-2 and TRBJ1-1, with D unclear. The CDR3 runs to 14 residues. V dropped 3 bases and J dropped 1 base, with 9 bases sitting between them. Germline CDR1 reads SGHTA; CDR2 reads FQGNSA. The CDR3 region has the DNA TGTGCCAGCAGCTTGTACAGTCAGAACACTGAAGCTTTCTTT. Translated, it gives CASSLYSQNTEAFF.

The chain carries TRBV18 and TRBJ2-1, with D maybe TRBD1 (7 bases). Germline loops: CDR1 KGHSH, CDR2 LQKENI. This CDR3 has 13 residues. Trimming shortened V by 4 bases and J by 5 bases, and 9 bases separated the two germline ends. The CDR3 reads CASSRRGDNEQFF. The CDR3 coding sequence is TGTGCCAGCTCACGCAGGGGGGACAATGAGCAGTTCTTC.

The V and J genes are TRBV9 and TRBJ2-7, with a weak D call TRBD2 (6 bases). The CDR3 extends over 15 amino acids. Germline loops: CDR1 SGDLS, CDR2 YYNGEE. Between the trimmed V and J ends, which lost 3 bases and 0 bases, there was a span of 13 bases. The CDR3 sequence is CASSARDSSSYEQYF. For the CDR3, the DNA is TGTGCCAGCAGCGCCCGGGACTCAAGCTCCTACGAGCAGTACTTC.

This rearrangement joins TRBV30 to TRBJ2-7; TRBD2 might be the D (5 bases). Germline assignment: CDR1 GTSNPN and CDR2 SVGIG (reference sequence). This CDR3 has 15 residues. The V end lost 4 bases, the J end lost 3 bases, and 19 bases lay between the germline ends. The CDR3 nucleotides are TGTGCCTGGACCCTCGGGAAGGGCTTAAGCTACGAGCAGTACTTC. This sequence encodes CAWTLGKGLSYEQYF. The whole variable domain, remainder taken from reference TRBV30 and TRBJ2-7, is SQTIHQWPATLVQPVGSPLSLECTVEGTSNPNLYWYRQAAGRGLQLLFYSVGIGQISSEVPQNLSASRPQDRQFILSSKKLLLSDSGFYLCAWTLGKGLSYEQYFGPGTRLTVT.

The rearrangement links TRBV6-5 to TRBJ2-2; D may be TRBD1 (5 bases). This CDR3 has 14 amino acids. Germline V gene sequence: CDR1 MNHEY, CDR2 SVGAGI. V gave up 7 bases and J gave up 1 base, with 10 bases separating them. CDR3 nucleotides: TGTGCCAGCATGAGACAGTGGAACACCGGGGAGCTGTTTTTT. Amino acid sequence: CASMRQWNTGELFF.

V and J are TRBV19 and TRBJ2-2, with 10 positions matching TRBD1. V trimming: 7 bases; J trimming: 5 bases; junction bases outside the gene matches: 7. Germline CDR1 is LNHDA and CDR2 is SQIVND (reference sequence). This CDR3 region has 15 residues. CDR3 amino acids: CASIPGQGFTGELFF. The CDR3 DNA follows: TGTGCCAGTATTCCGGGACAGGGGTTTACCGGGGAGCTGTTTTTT. Supplemented by reference TRBV19 and TRBJ2-2, the full variable domain reads DGGITQSPKYLFRKEGQNVTLSCEQNLNHDAMYWYRQDPGQGLRLIYYSQIVNDFQKGDIAEGYSVSREKKESFPLTVTSAQKNPTAFYLCASIPGQGFTGELFFGEGSRLTVL.

The genes are TRBV28 and TRBJ1-2; 9 nucleotides line up with TRBD1. This CDR3 contains 15 residues. The junction had 5 bases not matched to a gene; V was cut back by 2 bases and J by 4 bases. CDR1 is MDHEN, CDR2 SYDVKM, per germline. This chain's CDR3 is CASSLPDRGAYGYTF. In DNA form, the CDR3 reads TGTGCCAGCAGTTTACCGGACAGGGGCGCCTATGGCTACACCTTC.

This clone appeared a few times. The chain carries TRBV2 and TRBJ2-3; the D gene is possibly TRBD2 (6 bases). The V end lost 7 bases, the J end lost 2 bases, and 19 bases lay between the germline ends. The CDR3 is 16 amino acids. Looked up from germline, CDR1 is SNHLY and CDR2 is FYNNEI. CDR3 residues: CASIASTSIITDTQYF. Here the CDR3 DNA reads TGTGCCAGCATCGCCTCCACTAGCATTATCACAGATACGCAGTATTTT.

The rearrangement joins TRBV11-2 to TRBJ2-7, with 8 bases that match TRBD2. In germline, CDR1 is SGHAT, CDR2 FQNNGV. The CDR3 runs 18 residues. With V trimmed by 6 bases and J by 3 bases, 19 bases remained unmatched. For the CDR3, the DNA is TGTGCCAGCAGTTTTTTCAAAATTAGCGGGGCCGAATTCTACGAGCAGTACTTC. Its translation: CASSFFKISGAEFYEQYF.

The chain is built from TRBV4-3 and TRBJ2-3; possible D gene TRBD2, 5 bases. Trimming pared 2 bases from V and 4 bases from J, leaving 25 bases between. This CDR3 has 19 amino acids. CDR1 is LGHNA, CDR2 YSLEER, per germline. The CDR3 spells CASSQRAALSGRLADTQYF. In nucleotides, the CDR3 is TGCGCCAGCAGCCAAAGGGCGGCCCTTTCGGGGAGATTGGCAGATACGCAGTATTTT.

The chain links TRBV24-1 to TRBJ2-1; TRBD2 matches at 11 bases. The V gene end was trimmed by 9 bases and the J gene end by 8 bases; junction bases not matched to a gene: 5. The CDR3 runs to 13 residues. Germline CDR1 KGHDR, CDR2 SFDVKD. CDR3 nucleotides: TGTGCCACCCAGACTAGCGGGGTCCATGAGCAGTTCTTC. This sequence encodes CATQTSGVHEQFF.

V is TRBV7-9 and J is TRBJ2-2; D not certain. The CDR3 runs 13 residues. The V end was cut by 1 base, the J end by 4 bases, with 4 bases between. Germline-derived CDR1 and CDR2 are SEHNR and FQNEAQ (reference sequence). CDR3 DNA sequence: TGTGCCAGCAGCTTAGGTAGCACCGGGGAGCTGTTTTTT. Translation gives CASSLGSTGELFF.

The chain's CDR3 is CASIYQASHTGELFF. In DNA form, the CDR3 reads TGTGCCAGTATCTACCAGGCTAGCCACACCGGGGAGCTGTTTTTT. The chain links TRBV19 to TRBJ2-2; possibly TRBD2 for D (5 bases). The V end lost 7 bases, the J end lost 3 bases, and 15 bases lay between the germline ends. The V gene's germline CDR1 is LNHDA and CDR2 SQIVND (reference sequence). The CDR3 extends over 15 amino acids. Looking up the rest from reference TRBV19 and TRBJ2-2 gives the full variable domain: DGGITQSPKYLFRKEGQNVTLSCEQNLNHDAMYWYRQDPGQGLRLIYYSQIVNDFQKGDIAEGYSVSREKKESFPLTVTSAQKNPTAFYLCASIYQASHTGELFFGEGSRLTVL.

The chain joins TRBV5-6 to TRBJ2-7, with D hard to call. The CDR3 length is 13 residues. The V and J ends lost 6 bases and 0 bases respectively, with 10 bases between them. Per the germline V gene, CDR1 is SGHDT and CDR2 is YYEEEE. For the CDR3, the DNA is TGTGCCAGCAACCCCGGTTCCTCCTACGAGCAGTACTTC. Translation gives CASNPGSSYEQYF.

This clone was seen a handful of times. The gene calls are TRBV19 and TRBJ1-4; D possibly corresponds to TRBD1 (5 bases). CDR3 length: 13 amino acids. Per the germline V gene, CDR1 is LNHDA and CDR2 is SQIVND (reference sequence). V was pared by 3 bases and J by 6 bases, with 8 bases between. In DNA, the CDR3 is TGTGCCAGTAGTATCGGGGGATATGAAAAACTGTTTTTT. Its protein is CASSIGGYEKLFF.

The chain recombines TRBV28 with TRBJ2-7, with 8 bases lining up with TRBD1. Germline-derived CDR1 and CDR2 are MDHEN and SYDVKM. There are 13 residues in the CDR3. The trim removed 8 bases at V and 2 bases at J, leaving 5 bases unmatched. The CDR3 loop reads CASLGGQAYEQYF. Written as DNA, the CDR3 is TGTGCCAGCCTGGGGGGACAGGCCTACGAGCAGTACTTC.

This clone appeared a few times. V gene TRBV9 combines with J gene TRBJ1-2, with 7 bases identical to TRBD1. This CDR3 has 14 amino acids. The V segment lost 0 bases and the J segment 6 bases; nucleotides outside the gene matches: 5. Germline values: CDR1 SGDLS, CDR2 YYNGEE. The CDR3 region is CASSVENRGHGYTF. DNA for the CDR3: TGTGCCAGCAGCGTAGAAAACAGGGGCCATGGCTACACCTTC.